Below are 17 T cell receptor beta chains sequenced from a single sample in a study of CD8+ T cells in alopecia areata. Specified treatment: oral pan-JAK inhibitor, 5-10 mg twice daily. In each case, RNA was isolated and then reverse transcribed into cDNA as the sequencing template. The table came from immunoSEQ multiplex PCR; TCRdb's copy has only in-frame clones and leaves some out. This repertoire shows some 100,000 clones, about 61% found once; its top ten account for 15% to 20%. Sequencing was performed on CD8+ T cells sorted from blood, taken at approximately week 61, from a patient treated with tofacitinib. The source is a human donor with alopecia areata.

This clone was seen at least ten times. This CDR3 is also generated by other DNA sequences in the sample. V and J are TRBV28 and TRBJ2-5, with no clear D. Germline CDR1 and CDR2: MDHEN and SYDVKM. The CDR3 runs 11 residues. V lost 2 bases and J 4 bases, leaving 2 bases between the germline ends. This chain's CDR3 is CASSLGETQYF. In DNA form, the CDR3 reads TGTGCCAGCAGTTTAGGAGAGACCCAGTACTTC. Full variable domain (remainder filled in from reference TRBV28 and TRBJ2-5): DVKVTQSSRYLVKRTGEKVFLECVQDMDHENMFWYRQDPGLGLRLIYFSYDVKMKEKGDIPEGYSVSREKKERFSLILESASTNQTSMYLCASSLGETQYFGPGTRLLVL.

This clone was picked up a small number of times. V is TRBV19 and J is TRBJ2-4; TRBD1 agrees at 8 bases. Germline V CDR1 and CDR2: LNHDA, SQIVND (reference sequence). V lost 8 bases and J lost 7; bases outside the gene matches: 1. The CDR3 is made up of 11 amino acids. In nucleotides, the CDR3 is TGTGCCAGTCGACAGGGGAACATTCAGTACTTC. This gives the protein CASRQGNIQYF. Using reference TRBV19 and TRBJ2-4 for the parts outside the CDR3, the full variable domain is DGGITQSPKYLFRKEGQNVTLSCEQNLNHDAMYWYRQDPGQGLRLIYYSQIVNDFQKGDIAEGYSVSREKKESFPLTVTSAQKNPTAFYLCASRQGNIQYFGAGTRLSVL.

The chain is built from TRBV7-9 and TRBJ1-5; TRBD1 aligns across 7 bases. V lost 5 bases to trimming and J lost 6 bases; unmatched junction nucleotides: 4. The CDR3 contains 13 residues. The V gene's germline CDR1 is SEHNR and CDR2 FQNEAQ (reference sequence). The CDR3 spells CASSPGGGQPQHF. CDR3 sequence (DNA): TGTGCCAGCAGCCCAGGGGGGGGTCAGCCCCAGCATTTT.

This clone was detected only a few times. V is TRBV19 and J is TRBJ2-2, with 10 bases fitting TRBD1. The V gene's germline CDR1 is LNHDA and CDR2 SQIVND (reference sequence). The V and J ends lost 9 bases and 6 bases, in that order; junction bases with no gene match: 1. There are 12 residues in the CDR3. CDR3 coding DNA: TGTGCCAGCGGACAGGGGGCCGGGGAGCTGTTTTTT. Translation: CASGQGAGELFF.

J is TRBJ2-2 and V is TRBV15; 10 nucleotides agree with TRBD1. The CDR3 totals 17 residues. V shed 4 bases, J shed 5 bases, and the junction held 10 bases outside the gene matches. CDR1 is LNHNV and CDR2 is YYDKDF in the germline V gene (reference sequence). The CDR3 DNA follows: TGTGCCACCAGCACGGAAAGGGACAGGGGTTGGACCGGGGAGCTGTTTTTT. Its protein is CATSTERDRGWTGELFF. Together with reference TRBV15 and TRBJ2-2, the CDR3 gives the full variable domain: DAMVIQNPRYQVTQFGKPVTLSCSQTLNHNVMYWYQQKSSQAPKLLFHYYDKDFNNEADTPDNFQSRRPNTSFCFLDIRSPGLGDTAMYLCATSTERDRGWTGELFFGEGSRLTVL.

A single count supports this clone. The chain is built from TRBV6-1 and TRBJ2-7; D remains ambiguous. The length of the CDR3 is 11 residues. Trimming pared 1 base from V and 3 bases from J, leaving 1 base between. Germline CDR1 is MNHNS and CDR2 is SASEGT. The CDR3 nucleotides read TGTGCCAGCAGTGAAGACTACGAGCAGTACTTC. This translates into CASSEDYEQYF.

The rearrangement links TRBV5-6 to TRBJ2-5; weak D call: TRBD2 (6 bases). V lost 2 bases to trimming and J lost 5 bases, with 13 bases between them. Germline lookup yields CDR1 SGHDT and CDR2 YYEEEE. CDR3 size: 14 residues. CDR3 loop: CASSFSRREETQYF. CDR3 nucleotides: TGTGCCAGCAGCTTTTCCCGACGGGAGGAGACCCAGTACTTC.

The chain recombines TRBV6-1 with TRBJ2-5; 7 nucleotides agree with TRBD2. V dropped 1 base and J dropped 2; count of bases not matched to a gene: 4. CDR1 MNHNS and CDR2 SASEGT come from the germline V gene. This CDR3 region has 15 residues. The CDR3 DNA follows: TGTGCCAGCAGTGAAGGGGGGGGATGGCAAGAGACCCAGTACTTC. Translation gives CASSEGGGWQETQYF.

This chain uses TRBV15 with TRBJ1-5; tentative D call: TRBD1 (6 bases). The CDR3 sequence is 15 residues long. V was clipped by 0 bases and J by 3 bases, with 9 bases between them. Per germline, CDR1 LNHNV and CDR2 YYDKDF (reference sequence). CDR3 protein: CATSRDQGFNQPQHF. The DNA of the CDR3 is TGTGCCACCAGCAGAGATCAGGGGTTCAATCAGCCCCAGCATTTT. The variable domain in full, completed from reference TRBV15 and TRBJ1-5, reads DAMVIQNPRYQVTQFGKPVTLSCSQTLNHNVMYWYQQKSSQAPKLLFHYYDKDFNNEADTPDNFQSRRPNTSFCFLDIRSPGLGDTAMYLCATSRDQGFNQPQHFGDGTRLSIL.

This chain links TRBV11-2 with TRBJ2-3, with a tentative D call TRBD2 (5 bases). This CDR3 comprises 13 residues. Deletions cut 0 bases from V and 8 bases from J, with 9 bases between. CDR1 is SGHAT, CDR2 FQNNGV, per germline. The CDR3 DNA reads TGTGCCAGCAGCTTAGAAGGACTTATTACGCAGTATTTT. It yields the protein CASSLEGLITQYF.

This rearrangement joins TRBV2 to TRBJ2-2, with D possibly being TRBD1 or TRBD2 (5 bases each). Trimming shortened V by 5 bases and J by 7 bases, and 17 bases separated the two germline ends. Germline assignment: CDR1 SNHLY and CDR2 FYNNEI. This CDR3 is built from 15 residues. This CDR3 reads CASSQGTDLVGELFF. CDR3 DNA sequence: TGTGCCAGCAGTCAAGGGACCGACCTTGTCGGGGAGCTGTTTTTT.

J is TRBJ1-2 and V is TRBV15; 7 bases line up with TRBD1. With V trimmed by 1 base and J by 6 bases, 8 bases remained unmatched. Germline V CDR1 and CDR2: LNHNV, YYDKDF (reference sequence). The CDR3 is made up of 15 amino acids. In DNA form, the CDR3 reads TGTGCCACCAGCAGAGGTACAGGGGTCGAACATGGCTACACCTTC. Its protein is CATSRGTGVEHGYTF.

The gene calls are TRBV27 and TRBJ2-5; D is undetermined. The CDR3 is 15 residues long. Germline V lookup: CDR1 MNHEY, CDR2 SMNVEV (reference sequence). V was shortened by 7 bases and J by 2 bases, with 17 bases between the two germline ends. This chain's CDR3 is CASTTLPVTQETQYF. In nucleotides, the CDR3 is TGTGCCAGCACCACCTTACCGGTAACGCAAGAGACCCAGTACTTC.

In its sample, this clone was seen once. The J gene is TRBJ2-1, the V gene TRBV15, with D possibly being TRBD1 (5 bases). Germline assignment: CDR1 LNHNV and CDR2 YYDKDF (reference sequence). This CDR3 contains 11 residues. V was cut by 5 bases and J by 10 bases, with 9 bases left in between. CDR3 sequence reads: CATSSRGEQFF. The CDR3 region has the DNA TGTGCCACCAGCTCAAGGGGAGAGCAGTTCTTC.

The chain links TRBV7-9 to TRBJ2-1; unclear D gene. Germline CDR1 is SEHNR and CDR2 is FQNEAQ (reference sequence). This CDR3 has 12 residues. Trimming removed 5 bases at V and 10 bases at J, with 12 bases between. The CDR3 DNA follows: TGTGCCAGCAGCCCGGTTGATACAGAGCAGTTCTTC. It specifies CASSPVDTEQFF.

This chain links TRBV7-2 with TRBJ2-4; TRBD1 agrees at 7 bases. The CDR3 totals 14 residues. CDR1 SGHTA and CDR2 FQGNSA come from the germline V gene. Losses at the gene ends were 5 bases for V and 4 bases for J; bases not matched to a gene: 5. CDR3 bases: TGTGCCAGCAGCGAACGGGACAGTAAAAACATTCAGTACTTC. It is translated as CASSERDSKNIQYF. Full variable domain (rest looked up from reference TRBV7-2 and TRBJ2-4): GAGVSQSPSNKVTEKGKDVELRCDPISGHTALYWYRQSLGQGLEFLIYFQGNSAPDKSGLPSDRFSAERTGGSVSTLTIQRTQQEDSAVYLCASSERDSKNIQYFGAGTRLSVL.

The chain recombines TRBV7-2 with TRBJ2-5, with a tentative D call TRBD2 (5 bases). Germline lookup yields CDR1 SGHTA and CDR2 FQGNSA. V lost 1 base and J 5 bases, leaving 14 bases between the germline ends. The CDR3 sequence is 15 residues long. The CDR3 loop is CASSLGRTSLETQYF. The CDR3 DNA sequence: TGTGCCAGCAGCTTAGGACGAACTAGTTTGGAGACCCAGTACTTC.